The rows below give T cell receptor beta chains drawn from one sample of a study of cytomegalovirus exposure and HLA in healthy donors. Sequenced by immunoSEQ multiplex PCR; TCRdb stores in-frame clones only, minus some. The data show roughly 150,000 clones, with over 60% seen just once and approximately 2% held by the top ten. Sequencing was performed on PBMCs. These receptor sequences come from a middle-aged woman in good health and CMV-seronegative. CDR3s leave out the opening cysteine and the closing phenylalanine or tryptophan.

V: TRBV29-1
J: TRBJ1-2
CDR3: SVRTGAMATGYT

V: TRBV5-1
J: TRBJ2-1
CDR3: ASSLSSYNEQF

V: TRBV6-6
J: TRBJ1-6
CDR3: ASSSQGPSSPLH

V: TRBV5-1
J: TRBJ2-5
CDR3: ASSLGGSLPQETQY

V: TRBV19
J: TRBJ1-4
CDR3: ASSIVRQRYSTNEKLF

V: TRBV18
J: TRBJ1-6
CDR3: ASSGPGGYALH

V: TRBV18
J: TRBJ2-3
CDR3: ASSPFAGGTDTQY

V: TRBV30
J: TRBJ2-5
CDR3: AWTSGDGETQY

V: TRBV29-1
J: TRBJ2-7
CDR3: SVGQGNYEQY

V: TRBV7-9
J: TRBJ2-1
CDR3: ASRATGGSYNEQF

V: TRBV7-8
J: TRBJ2-5
CDR3: ASSIARGQTQETQY

V: TRBV7-8
J: TRBJ2-1
CDR3: ASSSSVGRDRVGNEQF

V: TRBV6-6
J: TRBJ2-7
CDR3: ASRTTGYEQY

V: TRBV5-6
J: TRBJ2-7
CDR3: ASNQAGGYEQY

V: TRBV6-4
J: TRBJ1-5
CDR3: ASRVDRVDQPQH

V: TRBV6-5
J: TRBJ1-5
CDR3: ASSVAGGRNQPQH

V: TRBV9
J: TRBJ2-2
CDR3: ASSVQGAELF